The rows below give T cell receptor beta chains drawn from one sample of a study of blood T cell repertoires in COVID-19. The method was immunoSEQ multiplex PCR; TCRdb's version includes in-frame clones alone and lacks a portion of them. The sample lists 46,000 or so clones, roughly 90% occurring once. Sequencing used peripheral blood. The receptors here all came from a man between 70 and 80 years old with active COVID-19. CDR3s include the opening cysteine and the closing phenylalanine or tryptophan.

V: TRBV7-3
CDR3: CASSLDGRDTQYF

V: TRBV4-3
CDR3: CASSLGLAGDIQYF

V: TRBV5-1
CDR3: CASTPRGQNTEAFF

V: TRBV5-6
CDR3: CASSLGGQGSGELFF

V: TRBV9
CDR3: CASSVEWASGGVDTQYF

V: TRBV7-8
CDR3: CASSLISGRTDTQYF

V: TRBV29-1
CDR3: CSVSGSGGNTDTQYF

V: TRBV4-3
CDR3: CASSQAGGGNEQYF

V: TRBV7-2
CDR3: CASSQGVGGPQPQHF

V: TRBV19
CDR3: CASSIWGRGNQPQHF

V: TRBV5-1
CDR3: CASSPWQTYNEQFF

V: TRBV5-1
CDR3: CASSLGATLQEDTQYF

V: TRBV9
CDR3: CASSARTGTLKSSYNEQFF

V: TRBV28
CDR3: CASSLFTSGEETQYF

V: TRBV2
CDR3: CASEGQRHNSPLHF

V: TRBV5-1
CDR3: CASSLGGGSTGELFF

V: TRBV18
CDR3: CASSPARDGYGYTF

V: TRBV5-6
CDR3: CASSLTGGDPYEQYF

V: TRBV11-2
CDR3: CASSLRGTGGYNEQFF

V: TRBV21-1
CDR3: CASSNAGGTSGREGEQFF

V: TRBV5-1
CDR3: CASSLASGGFIYEQYF

V: TRBV3-1/TRBV3-2
CDR3: CASSTGGHPRFGDTQYF

V: TRBV7-8
CDR3: CASSLGVGGGRSLHF

V: TRBV5-5
CDR3: CASSSLGSGASSYNEQFF

V: TRBV27
CDR3: CASSLLITRGLDTQYF

V: TRBV27
CDR3: CASSLGTSGRNEQYF

V: TRBV18
CDR3: CASTRTSGGADTQYF

V: TRBV18
CDR3: CASSPDRKNTEAFF

V: TRBV18
CDR3: CASSHRTGQETQYF

V: TRBV6-2/TRBV6-3
CDR3: CASSLRRETQYF

V: TRBV9
CDR3: CASSLRGDNEQFF

V: TRBV28
CDR3: CASILTEGPYEQYF

V: TRBV9
CDR3: CASSPLAGRTDTQYF

V: TRBV18
CDR3: CASSRGTVGTQETQYF